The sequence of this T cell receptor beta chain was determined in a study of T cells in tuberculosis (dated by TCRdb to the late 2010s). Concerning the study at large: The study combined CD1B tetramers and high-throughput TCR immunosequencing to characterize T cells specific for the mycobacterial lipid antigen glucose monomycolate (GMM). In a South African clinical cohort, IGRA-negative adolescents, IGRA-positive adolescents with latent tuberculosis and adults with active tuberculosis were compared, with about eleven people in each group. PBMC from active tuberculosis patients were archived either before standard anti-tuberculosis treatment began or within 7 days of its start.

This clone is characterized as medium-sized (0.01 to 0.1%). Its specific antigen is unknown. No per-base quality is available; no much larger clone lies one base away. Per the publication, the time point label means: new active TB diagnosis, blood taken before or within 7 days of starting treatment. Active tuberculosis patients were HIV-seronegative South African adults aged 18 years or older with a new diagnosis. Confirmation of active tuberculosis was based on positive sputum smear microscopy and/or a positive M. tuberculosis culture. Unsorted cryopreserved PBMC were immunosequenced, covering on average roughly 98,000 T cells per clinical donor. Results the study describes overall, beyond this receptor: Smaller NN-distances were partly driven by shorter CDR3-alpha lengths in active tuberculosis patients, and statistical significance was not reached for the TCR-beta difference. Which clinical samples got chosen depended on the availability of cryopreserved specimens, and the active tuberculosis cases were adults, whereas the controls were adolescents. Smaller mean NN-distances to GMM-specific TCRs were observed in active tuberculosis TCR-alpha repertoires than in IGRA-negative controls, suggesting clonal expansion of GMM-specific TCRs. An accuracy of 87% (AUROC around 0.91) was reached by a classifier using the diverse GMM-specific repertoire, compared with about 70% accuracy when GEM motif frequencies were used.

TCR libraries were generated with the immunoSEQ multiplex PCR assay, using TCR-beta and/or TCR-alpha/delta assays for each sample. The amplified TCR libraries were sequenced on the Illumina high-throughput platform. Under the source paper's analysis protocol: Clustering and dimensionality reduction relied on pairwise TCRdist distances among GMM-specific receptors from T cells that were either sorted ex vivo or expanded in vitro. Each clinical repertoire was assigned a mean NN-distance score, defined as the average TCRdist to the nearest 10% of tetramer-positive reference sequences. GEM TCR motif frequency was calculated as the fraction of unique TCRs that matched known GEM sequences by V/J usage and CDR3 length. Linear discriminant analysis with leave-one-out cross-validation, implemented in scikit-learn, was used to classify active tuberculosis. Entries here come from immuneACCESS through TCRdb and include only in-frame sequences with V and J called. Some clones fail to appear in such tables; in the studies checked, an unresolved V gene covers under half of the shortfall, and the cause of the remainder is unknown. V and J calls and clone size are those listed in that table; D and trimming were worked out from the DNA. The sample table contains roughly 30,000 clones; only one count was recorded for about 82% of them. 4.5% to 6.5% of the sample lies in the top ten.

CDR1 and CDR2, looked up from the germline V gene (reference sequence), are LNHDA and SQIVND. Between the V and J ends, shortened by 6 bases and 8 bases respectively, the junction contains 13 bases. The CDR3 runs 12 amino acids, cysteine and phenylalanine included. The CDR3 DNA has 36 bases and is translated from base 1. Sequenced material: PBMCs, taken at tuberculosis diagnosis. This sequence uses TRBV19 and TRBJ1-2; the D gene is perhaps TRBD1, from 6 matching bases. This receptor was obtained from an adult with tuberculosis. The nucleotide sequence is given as TGTGCCAGTAGGGGTCAGGGGCAAGGCTACACCTTC. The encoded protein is CASRGQGQGYTF.